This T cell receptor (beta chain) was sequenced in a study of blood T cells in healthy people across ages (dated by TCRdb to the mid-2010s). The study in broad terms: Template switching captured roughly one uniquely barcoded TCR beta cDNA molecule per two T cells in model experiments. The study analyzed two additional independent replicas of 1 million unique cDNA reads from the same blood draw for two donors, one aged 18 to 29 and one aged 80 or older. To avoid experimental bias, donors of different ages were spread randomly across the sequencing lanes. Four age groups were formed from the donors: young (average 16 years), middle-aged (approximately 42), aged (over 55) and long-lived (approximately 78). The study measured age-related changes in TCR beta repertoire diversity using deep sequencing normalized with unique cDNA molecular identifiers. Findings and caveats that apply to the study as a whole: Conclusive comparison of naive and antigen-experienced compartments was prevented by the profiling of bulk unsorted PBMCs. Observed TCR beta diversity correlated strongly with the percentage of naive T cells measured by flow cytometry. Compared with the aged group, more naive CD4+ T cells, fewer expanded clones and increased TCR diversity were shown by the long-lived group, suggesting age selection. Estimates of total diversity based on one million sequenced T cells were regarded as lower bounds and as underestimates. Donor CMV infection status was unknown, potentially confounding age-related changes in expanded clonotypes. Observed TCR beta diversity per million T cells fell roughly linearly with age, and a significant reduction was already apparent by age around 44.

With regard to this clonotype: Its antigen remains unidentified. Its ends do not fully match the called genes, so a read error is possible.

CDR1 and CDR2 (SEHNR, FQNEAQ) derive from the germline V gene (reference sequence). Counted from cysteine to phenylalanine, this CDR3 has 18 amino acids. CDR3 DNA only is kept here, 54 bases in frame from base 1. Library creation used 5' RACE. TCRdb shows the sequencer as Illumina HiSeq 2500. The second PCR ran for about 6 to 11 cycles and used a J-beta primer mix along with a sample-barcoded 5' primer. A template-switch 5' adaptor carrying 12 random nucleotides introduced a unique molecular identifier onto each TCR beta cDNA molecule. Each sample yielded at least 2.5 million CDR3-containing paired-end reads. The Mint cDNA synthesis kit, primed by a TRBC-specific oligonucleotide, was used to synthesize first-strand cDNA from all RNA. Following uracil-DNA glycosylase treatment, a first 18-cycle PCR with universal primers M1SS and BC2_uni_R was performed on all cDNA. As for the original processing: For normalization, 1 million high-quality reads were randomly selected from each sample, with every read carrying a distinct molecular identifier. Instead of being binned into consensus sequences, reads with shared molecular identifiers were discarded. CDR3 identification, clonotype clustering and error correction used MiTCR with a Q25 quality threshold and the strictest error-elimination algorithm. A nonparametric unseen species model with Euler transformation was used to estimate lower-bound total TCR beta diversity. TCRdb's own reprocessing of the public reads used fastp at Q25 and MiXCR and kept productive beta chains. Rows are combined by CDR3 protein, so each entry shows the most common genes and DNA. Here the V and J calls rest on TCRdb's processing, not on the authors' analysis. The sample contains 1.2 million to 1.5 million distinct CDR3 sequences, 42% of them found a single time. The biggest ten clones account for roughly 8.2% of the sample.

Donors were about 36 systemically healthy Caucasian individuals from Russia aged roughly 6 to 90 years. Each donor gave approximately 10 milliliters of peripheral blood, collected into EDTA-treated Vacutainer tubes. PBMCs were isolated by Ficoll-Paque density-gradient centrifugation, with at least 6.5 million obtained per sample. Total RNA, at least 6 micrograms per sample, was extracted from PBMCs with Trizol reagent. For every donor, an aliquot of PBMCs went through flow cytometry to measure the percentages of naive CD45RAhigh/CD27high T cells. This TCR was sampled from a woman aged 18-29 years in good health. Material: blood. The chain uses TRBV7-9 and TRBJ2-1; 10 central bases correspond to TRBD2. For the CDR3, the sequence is CASRSFRASGSSYNELFF. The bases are TGTGCCAGCAGGTCTTTCCGGGCTAGCGGGAGCTCCTACAATGAGCTGTTCTTC.